A selection of T cell receptor beta chains follows, all from one sample in a study of cytomegalovirus exposure and HLA in healthy donors. Using immunoSEQ multiplex PCR, the repertoire was profiled, and TCRdb retains in-frame clones only, with some absent. This sample carries 55,000 to 85,000 clones, approximately 94% of them seen once, and the ten largest clones take roughly 1%. The sample comprised PBMCs. These receptors came from a woman aged 18-29 years in good health and CMV-seronegative. CDR3s include the opening cysteine and the closing phenylalanine or tryptophan. A D gene is named only where the DNA matches it firmly. Clone size is given for some rows only: seen once, a few or many times, or a class if the clone is expanded.

cdr3_aa,d_call,clone_size,v_call,j_call
CASSPQGPGSEQYF,TRBD1,.,TRBV27,TRBJ2-7
CASSLPGQGEADEKLFF,TRBD1,.,TRBV2,TRBJ1-4
CASSILTDTQYF,.,.,TRBV2,TRBJ2-3
CASSFGAGDQETQYF,TRBD2,.,TRBV5-1,TRBJ2-5
CASREDRPEHGYTF,.,.,TRBV7-9,TRBJ1-2
CASSVQGGRADTGELFF,TRBD2,.,TRBV4-2,TRBJ2-2
CASRKEMNTEAFF,.,.,TRBV19,TRBJ1-1
CASSVAGGYGYTF,TRBD1,.,TRBV9,TRBJ1-2
CASSRLSYEQYF,.,.,TRBV28,TRBJ2-7
CASSLTGSYNEQFF,.,.,TRBV5-1,TRBJ2-1
CASSTGTGAPYGYTF,TRBD1,.,TRBV28,TRBJ1-2
CASSLGGGGRTDTQYF,.,once,TRBV7-6,TRBJ2-3
CASSPRSGGGQPQHF,TRBD1,.,TRBV18,TRBJ1-5
CASRKDRVGTDTQYF,TRBD1,.,TRBV28,TRBJ2-3
CATGAGDPTDTQYF,.,.,TRBV5-4,TRBJ2-3
CASSLSRGPMNTEAFF,.,.,TRBV27,TRBJ1-1
CASSYSQISSTDTQYF,.,.,TRBV6-5,TRBJ2-3
CASGDSTISNQPQHF,TRBD1,.,TRBV2,TRBJ1-5
CASSYSTDNSPLHF,.,.,TRBV6-5,TRBJ1-6
CASSCVVKAKNIQYF,.,.,TRBV6-5,TRBJ2-4
CASSHRQGANNEQFF,TRBD1,.,TRBV4-1,TRBJ2-1
CASSLLGRGSADTQYF,.,.,TRBV27,TRBJ2-3
CASSELGGSHSGYTF,.,.,TRBV6-1,TRBJ1-2
CSGRATDTQYF,TRBD2,.,TRBV7-9,TRBJ2-3
CASSVEGSADTQYF,.,.,TRBV9,TRBJ2-3
CASSPVTGTQETQYF,.,.,TRBV7-6,TRBJ2-5
CASSFSGGSSYNEQFF,TRBD2,once,TRBV25-1,TRBJ2-1
CASSPRLAGVLGEQFF,TRBD2,.,TRBV27,TRBJ2-1
CASSPGGSNTEAFF,TRBD1,.,TRBV7-2,TRBJ1-1
CASAASGSPYEQYF,TRBD2,.,TRBV28,TRBJ2-7
CASSQGGPGGEETQYF,TRBD1,.,TRBV4-2,TRBJ2-5
CASSLPTAYGYTF,.,.,TRBV4-1,TRBJ1-2
CASSMLTGTEGNEQFF,TRBD1,once,TRBV19,TRBJ2-1
CASRDSGGQGYNQPQHF,TRBD1,.,TRBV19,TRBJ1-5
CASSLDRESLNSPLHF,.,.,TRBV7-6,TRBJ1-6
CASSRGIQNNEKLFF,.,.,TRBV7-2,TRBJ1-4
CASSPGGDSLGASSYNEQFF,TRBD1,.,TRBV7-3,TRBJ2-1
CASSRTGDSYNEQFF,TRBD1,.,TRBV4-1,TRBJ2-1
CASSLQGNTEAFF,.,.,TRBV5-4,TRBJ1-1
CAISLADTDTQYF,TRBD2,.,TRBV10-3,TRBJ2-3
CASSSGTGSTEAFF,TRBD1,.,TRBV5-6,TRBJ1-1